The clone carrying this T cell receptor (beta chain) was counted once. This CDR3 has 13 residues. V shed 7 bases, J shed 2 bases, and the junction held 5 bases outside the gene matches. Germline loops: CDR1 SGHRS, CDR2 YFSETQ. This table comes from immunoSEQ multiplex PCR, and its TCRdb copy is limited to in-frame clones, with some not included. The sample carries approximately 440,000 clones, 87% recorded once. Membership in each cohort depended on participant-reported clinical history. The entry originates in a study of blood T cell repertoires in COVID-19. Study overall: Acute and convalescent COVID-19 samples came from the United States, Italy and Spain.

The chain links TRBV5-1 to TRBJ1-2, with 7 bases that match TRBD1. This TCR derives from a woman between 18 and 29 years old who had recovered from COVID-19. Material: PBMCs or T cells enriched from blood (not recorded which). CDR3 residues: CASGQDLNYGYTF. CDR3 coding DNA: TGCGCCAGCGGACAGGATCTAAACTATGGCTACACCTTC. Full variable domain (outside the CDR3, taken from reference TRBV5-1 and TRBJ1-2): KAGVTQTPRYLIKTRGQQVTLSCSPISGHRSVSWYQQTPGQGLQFLFEYFSETQRNKGNFPGRFSGRQFSNSRSEMNVSTLELGDSALYLCASGQDLNYGYTFGSGTRLTVV.